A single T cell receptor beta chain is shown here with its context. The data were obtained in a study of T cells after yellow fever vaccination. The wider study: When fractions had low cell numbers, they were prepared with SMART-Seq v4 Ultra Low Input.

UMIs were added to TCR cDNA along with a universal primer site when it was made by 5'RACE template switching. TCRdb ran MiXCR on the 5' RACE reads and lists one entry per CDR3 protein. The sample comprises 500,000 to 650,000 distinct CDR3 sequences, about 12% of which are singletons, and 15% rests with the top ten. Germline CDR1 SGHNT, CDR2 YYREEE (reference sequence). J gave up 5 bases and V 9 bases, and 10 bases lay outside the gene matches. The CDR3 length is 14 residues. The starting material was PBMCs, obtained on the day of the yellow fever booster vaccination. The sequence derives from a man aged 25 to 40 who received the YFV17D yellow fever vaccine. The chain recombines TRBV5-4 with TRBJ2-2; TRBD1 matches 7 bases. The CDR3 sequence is CATPGQDRTGELFF. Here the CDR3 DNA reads TGTGCCACCCCCGGACAGGACCGTACCGGGGAGCTGTTTTTT. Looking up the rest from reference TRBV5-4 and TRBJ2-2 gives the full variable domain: ETGVTQSPTHLIKTRGQQVTLRCSSQSGHNTVSWYQQALGQGPQFIFQYYREEENGRGNFPPRFSGLQFPNYSSELNVNALELDDSALYLCATPGQDRTGELFFGEGSRLTVL.